This T cell receptor (beta chain) was identified during a study of blood T cell repertoires in COVID-19. Study background: Italy, Spain and the United States were the sources of the convalescent and acute COVID-19 samples. PBMCs, B-cell-depleted T cells, or T cells provided the cDNA or gDNA that made up the material.

This clone was observed once. TCRdb's table, derived via immunoSEQ multiplex PCR, lists solely in-frame clones and lacks some. The table includes around 100,000 clones, 85% to 90% detected once. The specimen sequenced was peripheral blood. This TCR was recovered from a human donor in a cohort sampled during active COVID-19.

The DNA of the CDR3 is TGTGCCAGCTCAAGACAGGGGAACTATGGCTACACCTTC. Its protein is CASSRQGNYGYTF. V usage is TRBV18 and J usage is TRBJ1-2; 8 bases line up with TRBD1. Trimming cost V 5 bases and J 2 bases; bases outside gene matches: 1. Germline-derived CDR1 and CDR2 are KGHSH and LQKENI. The CDR3 spans 13 residues.